A few counts support the clone carrying this TCR beta chain. The record originates from a study of blood T cell repertoires in COVID-19. Study at large: In each case, the material was cDNA or gDNA derived from T cells, B-cell-depleted T cells, or PBMCs.

The protocol was immunoSEQ multiplex PCR, while the TCRdb copy is restricted to in-frame clones and leaves out a portion. Here the sample spans roughly 89,000 clones, 80% being singletons. Trimming removed 0 bases at V and 5 bases at J, with 8 bases between. This CDR3 region has 14 residues. Germline CDR1 and CDR2: SGHRS and YFSETQ. This TCR was recovered from a woman in her sixties or seventies with acute or convalescent COVID-19. The chain links TRBV5-1 to TRBJ2-2; D not resolved. The sample taken for sequencing was peripheral blood. This CDR3 is CASSLAERTGELFF. Here the CDR3 DNA reads TGCGCCAGCAGCTTGGCCGAACGGACCGGGGAGCTGTTTTTT.